This T cell receptor (beta chain) derives from a study of T cell changes during pregnancy in multiple sclerosis. This CDR3 has 15 amino acids. Germline assignment: CDR1 SGHKS and CDR2 YYEKEE (reference sequence). Trimming shortened V by 0 bases and J by 4 bases, and 10 bases separated the two germline ends. Some clones are missing from TCRdb's copy, which holds only in-frame ones; the method was immunoSEQ multiplex PCR. In the table there are 65,000 to 90,000 clones, around nine tenths of which are singletons. The J gene is TRBJ1-4, the V gene TRBV5-5, with D unclear. This receptor was obtained from a female donor with multiple sclerosis, enrolled in a pregnancy study. Sequencing used peripheral blood, obtained in the second trimester of pregnancy. The chain's CDR3 is CASSLVFGINEKLFF. The CDR3 region has the DNA TGTGCCAGCAGCTTGGTTTTCGGGATTAATGAAAAACTGTTTTTT.